Included here is one T cell receptor beta chain sequence, with context. This sample was taken from a study of PD-1 blockade in classical Hodgkin lymphoma. Each patient relapsed following autologous stem cell transplantation, and prior brentuximab vedotin exposure differed. Losses at the gene ends were 4 bases for V and 6 bases for J; bases not matched to a gene: 9. The germline gives CDR1 SGHRS, CDR2 YFSETQ. The CDR3 contains 14 residues. TCRdb keeps only in-frame clones here, not all; method: immunoSEQ multiplex PCR. Among 50,000 to 75,000 clones listed, approximately 90% were seen once. This TCR derives from a human donor with classical Hodgkin lymphoma. The source material was peripheral blood mononuclear cells (PBMCs), sampled before the second cycle of nivolumab. The chain combines TRBV5-1 with TRBJ1-2, with TRBD1 identical over 7 bases. The CDR3 spells CASSATGRQDGYTF. The CDR3 region has the DNA TGCGCCAGCAGCGCGACAGGGCGCCAGGATGGCTACACCTTC.